The 19 T cell receptor beta chains listed next were all sequenced from one sample in a study of T cells in Graves' hyperthyroidism and ophthalmopathy. It was RNA transcripts that yielded the amplified TCR beta CDR3 regions. The HTBI set primed first-round TCR CDR3 RT-PCR. TCRdb redid the calling of the multiplex PCR reads with MiXCR, one entry per CDR3 protein. This sample has hundreds of thousands of distinct CDR3 sequences, with approximately 24% found just once. Sequenced material: blood. The receptors come from a woman aged 30 to 39 with Graves' ophthalmopathy.

This clonotype was counted a few times. This sequence joins TRBV15 and TRBJ1-1; D unclear. The V end was cut by 9 bases, the J end by 0 bases, with 11 bases between. CDR3 length: 13 residues. Germline lookup yields CDR1 LNHNV and CDR2 YYDKDF (reference sequence). CDR3 DNA: TGTGCCACGAAAGACGGATTGAACACTGAAGCTTTCTTT. Protein product: CATKDGLNTEAFF.

This clonotype came up a few times. V is TRBV15 and J is TRBJ1-3; 7 bases match TRBD1. The CDR3 spans 13 residues. Germline lookup yields CDR1 LNHNV and CDR2 YYDKDF (reference sequence). V trimming: 9 bases; J trimming: 2 bases; junction bases outside the gene matches: 4. CDR3 loop: CATWTGAGNTIYF. The DNA of the CDR3 is TGTGCCACTTGGACAGGAGCTGGAAACACCATATATTTT.

This clonotype was seen repeatedly, ten times or more. V is TRBV6-1 and J is TRBJ2-5; 8 bases match TRBD1. Germline CDR1 and CDR2: MNHNS and SASEGT. V was clipped by 5 bases and J by 2 bases; unmatched bases: 7. The CDR3 runs to 15 residues. Written as DNA, the CDR3 is TGTGCCAGCAGTAGACAGGGGTATTCTCAAGAGACCCAGTACTTC. It specifies CASSRQGYSQETQYF.

The CDR3 sequence is CAIRSRIYEQYF. The CDR3 DNA reads TGTGCCATCAGATCCAGGATCTACGAGCAGTACTTC. V usage is TRBV12-3 or TRBV12-4 and J usage is TRBJ2-7; D is undetermined. Trimming cost V 10 bases and J 3 bases, with 13 bases left between them. The CDR3 consists of 12 residues.

This clonotype has a count of ten or more. This chain joins TRBV12-3 or TRBV12-4 and TRBJ2-7; D remains unclear. The ends were cut back, 3 bases at V and 0 bases at J, with 9 bases in the middle. The CDR3 runs to 14 residues. The CDR3 spells CASSFQLPSYEQYF. The DNA of the CDR3 is TGTGCCAGCAGTTTCCAATTGCCCTCCTACGAGCAGTACTTC.

At least ten counts were recorded for this clonotype. This CDR3 reads CASSFNPNQETQYF. The CDR3 region has the DNA TGTGCCAGCAGTTTTAATCCAAATCAAGAGACCCAGTACTTC. This rearrangement joins TRBV12-3 or TRBV12-4 to TRBJ2-5; D unclear. The CDR3 runs 14 residues. Trimming took off 3 bases at V and 2 bases at J, with 10 bases between the two ends.

In regard to this clonotype: The junction shows a germline mismatch at one end, possibly a read error. This chain connects TRBV27 to TRBJ2-7; tentative D call: TRBD1 (6 bases). This CDR3 contains 13 residues. The germline CDR1 and CDR2 sequences are MNHEY and SMNVEV (reference sequence). This chain's CDR3 is CASSWVQGYDQYF. Written as DNA, the CDR3 is TGTGCCAGCAGTTGGGTACAGGGCTACGATCAGTACTTC.

This clonotype was detected many times. The genes are TRBV27 and TRBJ2-7; D is unresolved. There are 18 residues in the CDR3. Between the trimmed V and J ends, which lost 6 bases and 4 bases, there was a span of 28 bases. Per germline, CDR1 MNHEY and CDR2 SMNVEV (reference sequence). The CDR3 reads CASSSIGVVTPRTYEQYF. The CDR3 region has the DNA TGTGCCAGCAGCTCTATTGGGGTGGTTACCCCTCGTACTTACGAGCAGTACTTC.

The CDR3 sequence: CASSDLFFSNYEQYF. The CDR3 coding sequence is TGTGCCAGCAGTGACCTTTTCTTCAGTAACTACGAGCAGTACTTC. The chain recombines TRBV6-1 with TRBJ2-7; D unresolved. The germline V and J ends were trimmed by 3 bases and 3 bases, with 15 bases remaining between them. Germline V gene data show CDR1 as MNHNS and CDR2 as SASEGT. CDR3 length: 15 residues.

V and J are TRBV18 and TRBJ1-1, with D unclear. The V end lost 5 bases, the J end lost 2 bases, and 9 bases lay between the germline ends. Germline V CDR1 and CDR2: KGHSH, LQKENI. This CDR3 has 13 residues. CDR3 region: CASSAVENTEAFF. The CDR3 nucleotides read TGTGCCAGCTCAGCGGTAGAAAACACTGAAGCTTTCTTT.

This chain uses TRBV2 with TRBJ2-5; no clear D gene. The CDR3 has 10 residues. The germline V gene has CDR1 SNHLY and CDR2 FYNNEI. V lost 8 bases to trimming and J lost 3 bases, with 4 bases between them. The DNA of the CDR3 is TGTGCCAGCGAAGAAGAGACCCAGTACTTC. Translated: CASEEETQYF.

This clonotype was observed at least ten times. The chain couples TRBV6-5 to TRBJ2-7; 7 nucleotides agree with TRBD1. Germline V lookup: CDR1 MNHEY, CDR2 SVGAGI. Trimming removed 3 bases from V and 7 bases from J; junction bases left unmatched: 12. The CDR3 runs 15 residues. This chain's CDR3 is CASSYSDREALEQYF. The CDR3, as DNA: TGTGCCAGCAGTTATTCCGACAGGGAAGCATTAGAGCAGTACTTC.

This clonotype occurred many times. The chain employs TRBV6-5 and TRBJ1-1, with D perhaps matching TRBD1 (5 bases). CDR3 size: 13 residues. Trimming shortened V by 4 bases and J by 5 bases, and 11 bases separated the two germline ends. Germline values: CDR1 MNHEY, CDR2 SVGAGI. The CDR3, as DNA: TGTGCCAGCAGTTTACAGGTCCGAACTGAAGCTTTCTTT. Residues: CASSLQVRTEAFF.

As concerns this clonotype: One junction end disagrees with the germline gene, perhaps due to a read error. The chain has TRBV5-1 and TRBJ2-7; a weak D match, TRBD2 (7 bases). The V gene's germline CDR1 is SGHRS and CDR2 YFSETQ. This CDR3 is 16 amino acids long. The CDR3 spells CVSSPRVGGHPDEQYF. Here the CDR3 DNA reads TGCGTCAGCAGCCCCCGGGTGGGGGGGCACCCCGACGAGCAGTACTTC.

Ten or more counts support this clonotype. V is TRBV2 and J is TRBJ2-7, with a tentative D call TRBD1 (5 bases). This CDR3 has 13 residues. Germline assignment: CDR1 SNHLY and CDR2 FYNNEI. Trimming cost V 7 bases and J 2 bases, with 12 bases left between them. CDR3 sequence (DNA): TGTGCCAGCAATAACAGGCCAACCTACGAGCAGTACTTC. Translating it yields CASNNRPTYEQYF.

This clonotype was counted between two and nine times. The CDR3 region is CASSPRTGYSPLHF. In DNA form, the CDR3 reads TGTGCCAGCAGCCCAAGGACAGGCTACTCACCCCTCCACTTT. V and J are TRBV5-6 and TRBJ1-6; TRBD1 matches 7 bases. From germline, CDR1 is SGHDT and CDR2 YYEEEE. V gave up 4 bases and J gave up 10 bases; unmatched junction bases: 8. This CDR3 contains 14 residues.

Many counts were recorded for this clonotype. The chain carries TRBV20-1 and TRBJ1-1; no firm D call. V lost 6 bases and J lost 0, with 14 bases in between. The CDR3 consists of 14 residues. The germline V gene encodes CDR1 DFQATT and CDR2 SNEGSKA (reference sequence). For the CDR3, the DNA is TGCAGTGCCGAGCGGCAACAGCTGAACACTGAAGCTTTCTTT. It codes for CSAERQQLNTEAFF.

This clonotype was observed a few times. One end of the junction varies from germline; a read error may be responsible. V usage is TRBV7-2 and J usage is TRBJ2-3; 12 bases are a match to TRBD2. CDR1 and CDR2 (germline): SGHTA, FQGNSA. There are 16 residues in the CDR3. The DNA of the CDR3 is TGTGCCAGCAGCCTAGCGGGGGGGAGTTTAGGAGATACGCAGTATTTT. Its translation: CASSLAGGSLGDTQYF.

This clonotype was picked up many times. The V call is TRBV10-3, the J call TRBJ2-5; a weak D match, TRBD2 (5 bases). Germline CDR1 reads ENHRY; CDR2 reads SYGVKD. The CDR3 spans 13 residues. Trimming removed 3 bases at V and 5 bases at J, with 10 bases between. The CDR3 DNA sequence: TGTGCCATCAGTGACTCGGGGTGGGAGACCCAGTACTTC. Its translation is CAISDSGWETQYF.